This TCR beta chain was recorded in a study of shared clonotypes between healthy human individuals. As for the study in general: The people who gave samples were two women and three men aged 18 to 49. Study results and limitations: Sampling covered blood only; tissue repertoires likely differ.

Germline CDR1 LNHDA, CDR2 SQIVND (reference sequence). The CDR3 has 14 amino acids. Trimming stripped 5 bases from V and 2 bases from J, with 9 bases between. Data came from immunoSEQ multiplex PCR; TCRdb stores just in-frame clones and leaves some out. Of just over 2,000,000 clones detected, roughly 94% appear once; the ten largest clones hold 0.1% to 0.15%. Of note for this clone: Its target is unknown.

The clonotype originates from a young man in good health. Material for sequencing was naive CD4+ T cells sorted from blood. Subset specified: CD45RA+ positively selected. The chain is built from TRBV19 and TRBJ1-4; unclear D gene. This chain's CDR3 is CASSAIGTNEKLFF. DNA for the CDR3: TGTGCCAGTAGTGCCATAGGGACTAATGAAAAACTGTTTTTT. The variable domain in full, completed from reference TRBV19 and TRBJ1-4, reads DGGITQSPKYLFRKEGQNVTLSCEQNLNHDAMYWYRQDPGQGLRLIYYSQIVNDFQKGDIAEGYSVSREKKESFPLTVTSAQKNPTAFYLCASSAIGTNEKLFFGSGTQLSVL.